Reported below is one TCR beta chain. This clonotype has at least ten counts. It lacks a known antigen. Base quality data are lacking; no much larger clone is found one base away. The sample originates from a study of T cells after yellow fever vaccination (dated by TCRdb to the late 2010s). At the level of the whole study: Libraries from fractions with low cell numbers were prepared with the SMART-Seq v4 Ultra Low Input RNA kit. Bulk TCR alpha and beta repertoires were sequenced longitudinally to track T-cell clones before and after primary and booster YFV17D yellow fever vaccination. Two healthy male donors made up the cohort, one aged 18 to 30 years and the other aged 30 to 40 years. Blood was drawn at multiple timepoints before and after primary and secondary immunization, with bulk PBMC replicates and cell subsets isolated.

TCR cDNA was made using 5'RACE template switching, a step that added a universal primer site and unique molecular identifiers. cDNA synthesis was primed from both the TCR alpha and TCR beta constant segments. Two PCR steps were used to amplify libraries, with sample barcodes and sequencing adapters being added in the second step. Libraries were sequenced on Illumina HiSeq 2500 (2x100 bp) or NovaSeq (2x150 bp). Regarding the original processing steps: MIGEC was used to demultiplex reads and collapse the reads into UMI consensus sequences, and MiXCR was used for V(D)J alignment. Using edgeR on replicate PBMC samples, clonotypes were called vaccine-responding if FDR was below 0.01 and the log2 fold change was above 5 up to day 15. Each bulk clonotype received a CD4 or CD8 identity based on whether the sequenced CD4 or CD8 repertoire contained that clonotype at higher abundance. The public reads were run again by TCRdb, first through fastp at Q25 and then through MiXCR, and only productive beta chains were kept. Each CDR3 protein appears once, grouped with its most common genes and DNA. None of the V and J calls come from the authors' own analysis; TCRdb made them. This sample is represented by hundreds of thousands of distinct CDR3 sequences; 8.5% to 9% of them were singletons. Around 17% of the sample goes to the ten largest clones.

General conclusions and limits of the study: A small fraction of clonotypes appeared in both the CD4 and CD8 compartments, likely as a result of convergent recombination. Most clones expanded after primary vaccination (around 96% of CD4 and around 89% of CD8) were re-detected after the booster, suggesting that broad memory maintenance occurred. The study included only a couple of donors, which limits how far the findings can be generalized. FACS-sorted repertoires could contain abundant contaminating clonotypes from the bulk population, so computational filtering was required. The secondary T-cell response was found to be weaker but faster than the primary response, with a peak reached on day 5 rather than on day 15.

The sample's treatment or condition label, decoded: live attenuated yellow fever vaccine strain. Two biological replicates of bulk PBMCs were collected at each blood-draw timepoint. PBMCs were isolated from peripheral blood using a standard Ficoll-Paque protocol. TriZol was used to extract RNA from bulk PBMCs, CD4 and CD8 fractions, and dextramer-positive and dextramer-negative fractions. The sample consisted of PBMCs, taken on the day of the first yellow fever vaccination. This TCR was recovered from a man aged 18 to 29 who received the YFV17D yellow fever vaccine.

Here is the DNA: TGTGCCAGCAGCCAAGATACGGGGGAATCCTACAATGAGCAGTTCTTC. Translation gives CASSQDTGESYNEQFF. Recombination linked TRBV4-2 to TRBJ2-1; a weak D assignment points to TRBD2 (6 bases agree). Measured from the cysteine to the phenylalanine, the CDR3 is 16 residues long. The entry retains the CDR3 DNA only, 48 bases that are in frame from base 1. The germline V gene supplies CDR1 LGHNA and CDR2 YNFKEQ. Trimming costs V 0 bases and J 1 base, and their ends lie 10 bases apart.